The present TCR beta chain was sequenced within a study of early T cells in non-severe SARS-CoV-2 infection. Study-level information: Sequencing of bulk RNA from unsorted whole blood was done, without chain pairing.

Germline values: CDR1 MNHEY, CDR2 SVGAGI. Trimming removed 3 bases from V and 4 bases from J, with 9 bases in between. This CDR3 region has 13 residues. Individual cDNA molecules carried attached unique molecular identifiers. TCRdb fed the 5' RACE reads into MiXCR, producing one record per CDR3 protein. The sample records some 96,000 distinct CDR3 sequences, under 15% being singletons. The chain combines TRBV6-5 with TRBJ1-1, with D uncertain. The source is an adult who was a healthcare worker with PCR-confirmed SARS-CoV-2 infection or an uninfected control (not recorded which). The source material was whole blood. As DNA, the CDR3 is TGTGCCAGCAGTTATGGGAAAGGCACTGAAGCTTTCTTT. It yields the protein CASSYGKGTEAFF.